This TCR beta chain was identified during a study of blood T cells in healthy people across ages. Primers used in a second PCR of roughly 7 to 12 cycles were a sample-barcoded 5' primer and a J-beta primer mix. TCRdb ran MiXCR on the 5' RACE reads and lists one entry per CDR3 protein. The table has hundreds of thousands of distinct CDR3 sequences, 20% to 25% seen once. The CDR3 runs to 15 residues. Germline lookup yields CDR1 LGHNA and CDR2 YSLEER. The ends were cut back, 0 bases at V and 7 bases at J, with 12 bases in the middle. Sequenced: blood. The chain carries TRBV4-3 and TRBJ2-2; D unclear. The sequence came from a man between 65 and 80 years old in good health. CDR3 sequence (DNA): TGCGCCAGCAGCCAAGAGATGGGGTTGAACGGGGAGCTGTTTTTT. Amino acid sequence: CASSQEMGLNGELFF.